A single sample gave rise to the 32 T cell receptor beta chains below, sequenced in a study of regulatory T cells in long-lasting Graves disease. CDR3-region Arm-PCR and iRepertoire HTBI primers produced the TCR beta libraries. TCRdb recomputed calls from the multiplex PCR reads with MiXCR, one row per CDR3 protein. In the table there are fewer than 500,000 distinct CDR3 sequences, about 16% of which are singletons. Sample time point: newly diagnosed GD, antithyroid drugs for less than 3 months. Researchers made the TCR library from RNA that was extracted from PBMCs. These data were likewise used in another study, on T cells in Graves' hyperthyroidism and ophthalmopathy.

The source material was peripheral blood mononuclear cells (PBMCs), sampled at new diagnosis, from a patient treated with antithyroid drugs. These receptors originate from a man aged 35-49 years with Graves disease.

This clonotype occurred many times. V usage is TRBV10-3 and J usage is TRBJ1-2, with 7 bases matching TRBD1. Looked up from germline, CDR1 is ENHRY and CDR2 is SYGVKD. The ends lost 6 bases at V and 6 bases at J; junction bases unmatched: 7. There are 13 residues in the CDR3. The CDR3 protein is CAIRVDRDDGYTF. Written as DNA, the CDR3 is TGTGCCATCAGGGTTGACAGGGACGATGGCTACACCTTC.

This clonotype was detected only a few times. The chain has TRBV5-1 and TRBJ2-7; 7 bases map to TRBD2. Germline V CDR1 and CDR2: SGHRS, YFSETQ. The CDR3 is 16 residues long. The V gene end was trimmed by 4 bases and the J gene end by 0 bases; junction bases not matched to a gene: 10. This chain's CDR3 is CASSPVAGLGSYEQYF. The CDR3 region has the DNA TGCGCCAGCAGCCCAGTAGCGGGCCTCGGCTCCTACGAGCAGTACTTC.

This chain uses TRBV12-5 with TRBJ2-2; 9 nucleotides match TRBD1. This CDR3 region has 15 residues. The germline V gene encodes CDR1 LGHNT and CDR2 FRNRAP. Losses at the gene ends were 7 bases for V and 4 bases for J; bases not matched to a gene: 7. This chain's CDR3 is CASAQRTGVTGELFF. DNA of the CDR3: TGTGCTAGTGCTCAAAGGACAGGGGTCACCGGGGAGCTGTTTTTT.

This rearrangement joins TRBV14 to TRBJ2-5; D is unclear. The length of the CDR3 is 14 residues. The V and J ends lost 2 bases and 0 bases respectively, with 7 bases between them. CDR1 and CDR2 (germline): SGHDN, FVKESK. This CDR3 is CASSQQTHQETQYF. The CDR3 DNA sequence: TGTGCCAGCAGCCAACAGACCCACCAAGAGACCCAGTACTTC.

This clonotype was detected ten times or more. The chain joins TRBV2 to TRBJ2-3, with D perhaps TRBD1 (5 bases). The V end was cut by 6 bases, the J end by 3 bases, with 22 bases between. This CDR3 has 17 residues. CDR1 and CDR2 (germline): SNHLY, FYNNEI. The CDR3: CASSPTPKGNGTDTQYF. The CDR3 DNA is TGTGCCAGCAGCCCGACCCCCAAGGGGAATGGGACAGATACGCAGTATTTT.

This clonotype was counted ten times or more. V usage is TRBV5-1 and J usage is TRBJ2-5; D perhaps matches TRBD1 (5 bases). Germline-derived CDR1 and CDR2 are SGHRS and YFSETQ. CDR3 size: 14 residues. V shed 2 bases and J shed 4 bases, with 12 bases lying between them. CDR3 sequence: CASSFQGTGETQYF. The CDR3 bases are TGCGCCAGCAGCTTCCAGGGTACAGGAGAGACCCAGTACTTC. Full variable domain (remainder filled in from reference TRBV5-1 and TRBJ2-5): KAGVTQTPRYLIKTRGQQVTLSCSPISGHRSVSWYQQTPGQGLQFLFEYFSETQRNKGNFPGRFSGRQFSNSRSEMNVSTLELGDSALYLCASSFQGTGETQYFGPGTRLLVL.

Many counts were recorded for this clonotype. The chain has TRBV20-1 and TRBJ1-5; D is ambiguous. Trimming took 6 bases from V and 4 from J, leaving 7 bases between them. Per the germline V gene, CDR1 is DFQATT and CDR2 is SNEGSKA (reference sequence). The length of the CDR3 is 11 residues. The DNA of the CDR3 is TGCAGTGCCGTAGAGAATCAGCCCCAGCATTTT. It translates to CSAVENQPQHF.

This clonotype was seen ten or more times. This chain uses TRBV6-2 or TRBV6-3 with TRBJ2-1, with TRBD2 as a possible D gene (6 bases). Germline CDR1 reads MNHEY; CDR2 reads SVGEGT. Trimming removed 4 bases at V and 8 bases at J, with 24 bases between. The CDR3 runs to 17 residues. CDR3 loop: CASSSQGTGQWGDEQFF. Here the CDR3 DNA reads TGTGCCAGCAGTTCCCAAGGGACTGGTCAGTGGGGCGATGAGCAGTTCTTC.

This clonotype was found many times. The CDR3 DNA sequence: TGTGCCAGCAGTTTACCGTTGGACAGGGATAGCACAGATACGCAGTATTTT. Protein sequence: CASSLPLDRDSTDTQYF. The chain is built from TRBV28 and TRBJ2-3; 8 bases are shared with TRBD1. Trimming took 2 bases from V and 0 from J; bases not matched to a gene: 7. The V gene's germline CDR1 is MDHEN and CDR2 SYDVKM. This CDR3 comprises 17 residues.

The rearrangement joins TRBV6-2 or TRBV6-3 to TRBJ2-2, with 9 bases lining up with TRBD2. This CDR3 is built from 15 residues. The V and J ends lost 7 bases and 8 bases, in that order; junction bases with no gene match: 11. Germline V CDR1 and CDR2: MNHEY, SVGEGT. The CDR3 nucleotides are TGTGCCAGCATGCGGGGGGGTGAGGGAAGAGGGGAGCTGTTTTTT. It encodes CASMRGGEGRGELFF.

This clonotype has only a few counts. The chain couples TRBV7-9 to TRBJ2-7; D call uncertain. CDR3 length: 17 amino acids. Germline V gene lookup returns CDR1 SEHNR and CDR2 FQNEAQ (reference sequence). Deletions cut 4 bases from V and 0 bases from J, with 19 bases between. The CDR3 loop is CASSSRADGAYSYEQYF. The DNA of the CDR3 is TGTGCCAGCAGCTCCCGGGCCGACGGAGCCTACTCCTACGAGCAGTACTTC.

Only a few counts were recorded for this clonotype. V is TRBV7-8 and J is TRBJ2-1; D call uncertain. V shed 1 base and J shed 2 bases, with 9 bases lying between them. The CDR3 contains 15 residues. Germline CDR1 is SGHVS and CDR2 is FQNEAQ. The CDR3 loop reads CASSLELLPYNEQFF. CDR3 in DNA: TGTGCCAGCAGCTTAGAACTATTACCCTACAATGAGCAGTTCTTC.

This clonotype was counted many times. In nucleotides, the CDR3 is TGTGCCAGCAGTTACATCGCGGGAGGCGGGGAGCTGTTTTTT. Amino acid sequence: CASSYIAGGGELFF. The chain recombines TRBV6-2 or TRBV6-3 with TRBJ2-2, with 8 bases aligning to TRBD2. Germline V gene data show CDR1 as MNHEY and CDR2 as SVGEGT. V trimming: 2 bases; J trimming: 7 bases; junction bases outside the gene matches: 3. CDR3 length equals 14 residues.

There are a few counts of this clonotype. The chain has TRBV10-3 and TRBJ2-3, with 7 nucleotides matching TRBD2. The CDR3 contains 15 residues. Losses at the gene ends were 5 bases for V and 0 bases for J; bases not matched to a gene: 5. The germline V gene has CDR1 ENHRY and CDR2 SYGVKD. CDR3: CAISNSGLSTDTQYF. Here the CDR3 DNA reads TGTGCCATCAGTAATAGCGGGCTAAGCACAGATACGCAGTATTTT.

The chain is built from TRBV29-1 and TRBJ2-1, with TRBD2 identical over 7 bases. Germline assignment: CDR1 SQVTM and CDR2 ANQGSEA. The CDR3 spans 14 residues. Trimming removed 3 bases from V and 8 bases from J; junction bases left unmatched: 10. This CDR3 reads CSVDSAGVGYEQFF. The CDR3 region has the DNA TGCAGCGTTGATTCGGCGGGAGTAGGTTATGAGCAGTTCTTC.

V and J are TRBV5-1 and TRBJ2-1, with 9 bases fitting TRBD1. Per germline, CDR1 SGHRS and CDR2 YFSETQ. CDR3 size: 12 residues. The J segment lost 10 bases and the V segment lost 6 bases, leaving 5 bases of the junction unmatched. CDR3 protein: CASTGTGIEQFF. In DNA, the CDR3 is TGCGCCAGCACGGGGACAGGGATAGAGCAGTTCTTC.

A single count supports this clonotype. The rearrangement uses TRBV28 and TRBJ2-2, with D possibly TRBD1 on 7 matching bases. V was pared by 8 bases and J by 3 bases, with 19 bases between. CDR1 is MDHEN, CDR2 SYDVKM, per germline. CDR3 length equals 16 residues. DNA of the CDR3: TGTGCCAGCGGGCCCGGGGGAACAGGGGACACCGGGGAGCTGTTTTTT. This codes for CASGPGGTGDTGELFF. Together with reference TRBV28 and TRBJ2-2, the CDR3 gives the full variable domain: DVKVTQSSRYLVKRTGEKVFLECVQDMDHENMFWYRQDPGLGLRLIYFSYDVKMKEKGDIPEGYSVSREKKERFSLILESASTNQTSMYLCASGPGGTGDTGELFFGEGSRLTVL.

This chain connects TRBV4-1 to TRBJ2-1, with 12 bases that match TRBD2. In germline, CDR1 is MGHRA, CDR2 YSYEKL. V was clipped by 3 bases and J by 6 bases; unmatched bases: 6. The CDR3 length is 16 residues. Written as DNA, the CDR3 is TGCGCCAGCAGCCATCCCTCGACTAGCGGGAGCAATGAGCAGTTCTTC. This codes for CASSHPSTSGSNEQFF.

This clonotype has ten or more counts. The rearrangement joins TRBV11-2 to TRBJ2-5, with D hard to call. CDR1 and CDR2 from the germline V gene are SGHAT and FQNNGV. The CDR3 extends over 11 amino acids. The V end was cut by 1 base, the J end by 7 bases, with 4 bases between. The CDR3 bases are TGTGCCAGCAGCTTAGGGGGGACCCAGTACTTC. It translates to CASSLGGTQYF.

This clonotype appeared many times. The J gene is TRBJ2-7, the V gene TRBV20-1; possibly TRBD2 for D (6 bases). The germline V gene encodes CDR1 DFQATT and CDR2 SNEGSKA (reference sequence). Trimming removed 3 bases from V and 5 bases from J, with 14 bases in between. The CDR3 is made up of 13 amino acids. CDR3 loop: CSASRGRLDEQYF. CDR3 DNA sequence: TGCAGTGCTAGTCGTGGGAGGCTCGACGAGCAGTACTTC.

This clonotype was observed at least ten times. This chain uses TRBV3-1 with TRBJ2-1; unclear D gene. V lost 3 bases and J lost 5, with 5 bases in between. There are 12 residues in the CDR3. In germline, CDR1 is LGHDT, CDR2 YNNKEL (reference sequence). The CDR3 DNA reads TGTGCCAGCAGCCATCTGAACAATGAGCAGTTCTTC. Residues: CASSHLNNEQFF.

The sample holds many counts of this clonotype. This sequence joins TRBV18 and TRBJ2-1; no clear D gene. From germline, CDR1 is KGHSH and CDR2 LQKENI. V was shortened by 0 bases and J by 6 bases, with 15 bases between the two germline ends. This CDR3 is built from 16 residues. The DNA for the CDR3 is TGTGCCAGCTCACCACCAGGGTTTTCGGGCAGCAATGAGCAGTTCTTC. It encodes CASSPPGFSGSNEQFF.

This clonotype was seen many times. CDR3 coding DNA: TGTGCCTGGAGGTTGCCTGCGGAGGCCTACAATGAGCAGTTCTTC. Encoded protein: CAWRLPAEAYNEQFF. This chain uses TRBV30 with TRBJ2-1; tentatively, D is TRBD2 (5 bases). Germline assignment: CDR1 GTSNPN and CDR2 SVGIG (reference sequence). The CDR3 covers 15 residues. Trimming left V 3 bases short and J 2 bases short, with 14 bases between.

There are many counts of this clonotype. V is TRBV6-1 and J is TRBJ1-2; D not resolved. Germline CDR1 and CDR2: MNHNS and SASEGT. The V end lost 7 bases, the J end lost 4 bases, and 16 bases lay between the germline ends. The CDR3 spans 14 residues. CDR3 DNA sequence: TGTGCCAGCAAAATACAGCAAGGTCCCTATGGCTACACCTTC. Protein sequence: CASKIQQGPYGYTF.

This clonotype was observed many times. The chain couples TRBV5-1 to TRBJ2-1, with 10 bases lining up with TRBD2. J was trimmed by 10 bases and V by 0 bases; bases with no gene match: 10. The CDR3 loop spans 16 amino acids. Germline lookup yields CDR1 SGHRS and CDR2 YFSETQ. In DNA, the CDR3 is TGCGCCAGCAGCTTGGCGGCCCTAGCGGGAGTAAGGGAGCAGTTCTTC. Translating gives CASSLAALAGVREQFF. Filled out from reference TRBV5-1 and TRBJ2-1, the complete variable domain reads KAGVTQTPRYLIKTRGQQVTLSCSPISGHRSVSWYQQTPGQGLQFLFEYFSETQRNKGNFPGRFSGRQFSNSRSEMNVSTLELGDSALYLCASSLAALAGVREQFFGPGTRLTVL.

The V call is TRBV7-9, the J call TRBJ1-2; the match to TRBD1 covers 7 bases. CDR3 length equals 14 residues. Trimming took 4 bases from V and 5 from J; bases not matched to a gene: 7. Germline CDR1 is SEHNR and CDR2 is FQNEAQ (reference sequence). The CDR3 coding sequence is TGTGCCAGCAGCTCTCCGGGACAGCTTTATGGCTACACCTTC. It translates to CASSSPGQLYGYTF.

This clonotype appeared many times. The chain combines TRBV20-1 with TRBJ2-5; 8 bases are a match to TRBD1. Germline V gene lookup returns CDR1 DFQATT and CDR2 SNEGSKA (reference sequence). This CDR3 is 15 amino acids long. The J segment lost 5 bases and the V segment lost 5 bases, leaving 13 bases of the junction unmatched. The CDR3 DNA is TGCAGTGCTCAATCCGGGACAGGATTGGGGGAGACCCAGTACTTC. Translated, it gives CSAQSGTGLGETQYF.

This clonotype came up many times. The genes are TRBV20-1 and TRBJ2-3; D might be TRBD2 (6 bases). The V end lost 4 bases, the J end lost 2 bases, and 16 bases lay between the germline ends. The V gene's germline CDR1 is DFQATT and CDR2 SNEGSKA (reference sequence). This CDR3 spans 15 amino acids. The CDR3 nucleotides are TGCAGTGCTACGCCAGAAGGGAGGTCCACAGATACGCAGTATTTT. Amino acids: CSATPEGRSTDTQYF.

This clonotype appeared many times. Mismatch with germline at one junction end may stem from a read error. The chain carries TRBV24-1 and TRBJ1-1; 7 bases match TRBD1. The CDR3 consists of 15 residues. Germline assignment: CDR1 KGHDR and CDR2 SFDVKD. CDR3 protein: CATSGVTGKDTEAFF. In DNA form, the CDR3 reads TGCGCCACCAGTGGAGTGACAGGGAAAGACACTGAAGCTTTCTTT.

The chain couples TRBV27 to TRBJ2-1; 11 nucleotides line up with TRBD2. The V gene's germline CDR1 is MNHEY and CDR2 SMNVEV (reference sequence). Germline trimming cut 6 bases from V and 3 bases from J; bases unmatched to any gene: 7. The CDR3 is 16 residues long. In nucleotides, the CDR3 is TGTGCCAGCAGACAAACCGGGACTAGCGGCTACAATGAGCAGTTCTTC. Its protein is CASRQTGTSGYNEQFF.

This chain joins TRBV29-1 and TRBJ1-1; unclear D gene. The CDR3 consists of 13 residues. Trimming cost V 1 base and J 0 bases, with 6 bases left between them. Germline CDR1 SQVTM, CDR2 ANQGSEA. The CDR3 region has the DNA TGCAGCGTTGAAGGACACCTGAACACTGAAGCTTTCTTT. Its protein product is CSVEGHLNTEAFF.

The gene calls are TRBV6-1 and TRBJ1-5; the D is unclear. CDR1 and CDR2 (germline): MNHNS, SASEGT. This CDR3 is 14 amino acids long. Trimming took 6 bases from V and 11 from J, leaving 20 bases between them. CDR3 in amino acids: CASRPGITTAAQHF. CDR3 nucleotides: TGTGCCAGCAGACCCGGGATCACCACGGCGGCCCAGCATTTT.